The clone carrying this T cell receptor (beta chain) was picked up many times. This specimen comes from a study of T cells in Graves' hyperthyroidism and ophthalmopathy. The source material, RNA transcripts, was used to amplify TCR beta CDR3 regions. First-round RT-PCR of the TCR CDR3 relied on the HTBI primer set. MiXCR was run by TCRdb on the multiplex PCR reads, yielding one entry per CDR3 protein. Here the sample spans around 300,000 distinct CDR3 sequences, about 14% being singletons. Based on clinical symptoms, serum thyroxine and TRAb, thyroid ultrasound and orbital computed tomography, diagnoses were reached. CDR3 size: 12 residues. Trimming took 3 bases from V and 14 from J, leaving 14 bases between them.

The sample was blood. The chain recombines TRBV12-3 or TRBV12-4 with TRBJ2-1; tentatively, D is TRBD2 (5 bases). The receptor was derived from a woman aged 25 to 39 with Graves' hyperthyroidism that later progressed to Graves' ophthalmopathy. DNA for the CDR3: TGTGCCAGCAGTTTTGCGGATGAGGGCAAGTTCTTC. It encodes CASSFADEGKFF.